This T cell receptor (beta chain) stems from a study of T cells after posttransplantation cyclophosphamide. Study results and caveats: Recipient CMV seropositivity and CMV reactivation strongly tracked TRB clonality. Donor CD8+ memory clones often dominated recipient blood repertoires at later times. TRB overlap between skin or GI tissue T cells and blood was limited.

The related graft donor's blood sample was taken on the day of bone marrow donation. This clone showed up many times. Its specificity is unknown. The method was immunoSEQ multiplex PCR; TCRdb's version includes in-frame clones alone and lacks a portion of them. The table lists about 38,000 clones, with no singletons. The sequencing sample was made of PBMCs. This TCR came from a man in his forties or fifties in good health, CMV-negative, and a related stem cell transplant donor.

The CDR3 sequence is CASSLDFSGANVLTF. The CDR3 DNA is TGTGCCAGCAGCCTCGACTTTTCTGGGGCCAACGTCCTGACTTTC. This chain connects TRBV5-5 to TRBJ2-6; D gene uncertain. Germline CDR1 and CDR2: SGHKS and YYEKEE (reference sequence). The CDR3 loop spans 15 amino acids. V lost 4 bases and J lost 1, with 9 bases in between.